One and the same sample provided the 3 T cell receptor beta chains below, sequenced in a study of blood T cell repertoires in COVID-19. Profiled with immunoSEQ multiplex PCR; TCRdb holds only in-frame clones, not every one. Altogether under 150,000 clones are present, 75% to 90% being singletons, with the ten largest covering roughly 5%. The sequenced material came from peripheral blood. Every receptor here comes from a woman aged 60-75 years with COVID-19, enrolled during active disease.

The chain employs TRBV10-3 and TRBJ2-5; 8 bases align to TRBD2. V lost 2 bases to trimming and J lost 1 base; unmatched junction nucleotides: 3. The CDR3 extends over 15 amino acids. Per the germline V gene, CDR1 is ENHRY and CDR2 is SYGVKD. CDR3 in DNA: TGTGCCATCAGTGAGAGCGGGGGCCTCCAAGAGACCCAGTACTTC. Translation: CAISESGGLQETQYF.

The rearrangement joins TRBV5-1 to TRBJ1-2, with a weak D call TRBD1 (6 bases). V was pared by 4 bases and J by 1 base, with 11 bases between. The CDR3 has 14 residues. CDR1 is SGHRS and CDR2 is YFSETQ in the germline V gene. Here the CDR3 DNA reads TGCGCCAGCAGCCCGGGACACAATAACTATGGCTACACCTTC. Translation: CASSPGHNNYGYTF.

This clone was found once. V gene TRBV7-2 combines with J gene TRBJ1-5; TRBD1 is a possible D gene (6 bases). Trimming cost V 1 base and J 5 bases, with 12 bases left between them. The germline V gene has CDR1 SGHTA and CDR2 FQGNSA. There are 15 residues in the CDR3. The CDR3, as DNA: TGTGCCAGCAGCTTAGTAGGGGGGGTGGATCAGCCCCAGCATTTT. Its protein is CASSLVGGVDQPQHF. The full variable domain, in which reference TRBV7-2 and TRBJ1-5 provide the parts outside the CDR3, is GAGVSQSPSNKVTEKGKDVELRCDPISGHTALYWYRQSLGQGLEFLIYFQGNSAPDKSGLPSDRFSAERTGGSVSTLTIQRTQQEDSAVYLCASSLVGGVDQPQHFGDGTRLSIL.